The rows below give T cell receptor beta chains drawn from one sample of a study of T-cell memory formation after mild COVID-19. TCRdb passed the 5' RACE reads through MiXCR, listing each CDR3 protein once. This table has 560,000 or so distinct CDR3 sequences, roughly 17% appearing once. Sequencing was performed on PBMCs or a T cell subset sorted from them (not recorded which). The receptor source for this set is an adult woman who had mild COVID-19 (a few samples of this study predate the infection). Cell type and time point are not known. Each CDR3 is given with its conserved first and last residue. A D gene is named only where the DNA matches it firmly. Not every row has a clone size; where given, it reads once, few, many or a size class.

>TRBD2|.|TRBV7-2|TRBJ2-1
CASSLEGTRNTEQFF
TGTGCCAGCAGCTTAGAGGGGACTAGGAACACTGAGCAGTTCTTC
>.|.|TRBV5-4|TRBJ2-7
CARSLVGNDEQYF
TGTGCCAGAAGCTTGGTAGGAAACGACGAGCAGTACTTC
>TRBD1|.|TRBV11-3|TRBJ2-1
CASSLVTGAGNEQFF
TGTGCCAGCAGCTTAGTAACAGGGGCTGGTAATGAGCAGTTCTTC
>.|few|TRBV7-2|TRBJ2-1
CASSLGVRASREQFF
TGTGCCAGCAGCTTAGGGGTTCGGGCTAGCCGGGAGCAGTTCTTC
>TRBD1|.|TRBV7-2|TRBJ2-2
CASSLVLLLVQGATGELFF
TGTGCCAGCAGCTTAGTTCTTTTATTGGTGCAGGGGGCCACCGGGGAGCTGTTTTTT
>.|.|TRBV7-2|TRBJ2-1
CASSLVMYNEQFF
TGTGCCAGCAGCTTAGTGATGTACAATGAGCAGTTCTTC
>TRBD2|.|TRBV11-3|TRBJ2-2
CASSFGDRSRSGSIGELFF
TGTGCCAGCAGCTTTGGGGACCGGTCGCGTAGCGGGAGTATCGGGGAGCTGTTTTTT
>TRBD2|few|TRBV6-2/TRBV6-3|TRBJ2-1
CASSRATSGGASEQFF
TGTGCCAGCAGTCGAGCGACTAGCGGGGGGGCTAGTGAGCAGTTCTTC
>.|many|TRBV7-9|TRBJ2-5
CASSPPGGHLTQETQYF
TGTGCCAGCAGCCCTCCCGGTGGGCATCTGACCCAAGAGACCCAGTACTTC
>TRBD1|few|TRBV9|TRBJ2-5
CASSDSGTGVETQYF
TGTGCCAGCAGCGACTCCGGGACAGGGGTAGAGACCCAGTACTTC
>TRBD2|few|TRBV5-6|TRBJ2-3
CASSFRWTSGAAGMTDTQYF
TGTGCCAGCAGCTTCCGATGGACTAGCGGGGCGGCGGGTATGACAGATACGCAGTATTTT
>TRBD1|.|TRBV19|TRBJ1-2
CASSIAGQGANGYTF
TGTGCCAGTAGTATTGCAGGACAGGGGGCGAATGGCTACACCTTC
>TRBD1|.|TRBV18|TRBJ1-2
CASSPTDRATSYGYTF
TGTGCCAGCTCACCGACGGACAGGGCCACATCCTATGGCTACACCTTC
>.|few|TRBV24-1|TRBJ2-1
CATSDNPGRHRTSYNEQFF
TGTGCCACCAGTGATAATCCCGGAAGACACCGTACCTCCTACAATGAGCAGTTCTTC
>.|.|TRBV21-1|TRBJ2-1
CASSSMTGGREQFF
TGTGCCAGCAGCTCTATGACAGGCGGGCGTGAGCAGTTCTTC
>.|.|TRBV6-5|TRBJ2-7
CASSQGRGTLGYEQYF
TGTGCCAGCAGTCAAGGCCGCGGGACGCTGGGGTACGAGCAGTACTTC
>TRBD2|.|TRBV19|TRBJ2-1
CASPREGLYEQFF
TGTGCCAGTCCGCGGGAGGGCCTTTATGAGCAGTTCTTC
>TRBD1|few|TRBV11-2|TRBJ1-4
CASTSGGQLNEKLFF
TGTGCCAGCACCTCTGGGGGACAGCTTAATGAAAAACTGTTTTTT
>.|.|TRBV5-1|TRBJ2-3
CASSSPDWSSQYF
TGCGCCAGCAGCTCCCCCGACTGGAGCTCGCAGTATTTT
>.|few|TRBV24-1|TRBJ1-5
CATSAGVTGQPQHF
TGTGCCACCAGTGCCGGGGTTACGGGTCAGCCCCAGCATTTT
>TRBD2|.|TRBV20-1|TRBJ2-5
CSAVGAGGNQETQYF
TGCAGTGCTGTGGGAGCGGGAGGCAACCAAGAGACCCAGTACTTC
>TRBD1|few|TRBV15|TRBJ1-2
CATSPDRALNYGYTF
TGTGCCACCAGCCCCGACAGGGCGCTAAACTATGGCTACACCTTC
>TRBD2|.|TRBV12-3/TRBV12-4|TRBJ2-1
CASRRSGTSASYNEQFF
TGTGCCAGCAGGAGATCCGGGACTAGCGCGTCCTACAATGAGCAGTTCTTC
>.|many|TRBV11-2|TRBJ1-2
CASSLGSSGIYGYTF
TGTGCCAGCAGCTTAGGATCATCAGGGATCTATGGCTACACCTTC
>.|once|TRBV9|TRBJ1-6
CASSVGEFLAFNSPLHF
TGTGCCAGCAGCGTAGGGGAATTTTTGGCCTTCAATTCACCCCTCCACTTT
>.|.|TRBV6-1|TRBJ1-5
CASSGPYSNQPQHF
TGTGCCAGCAGTGGACCTTATAGCAATCAGCCCCAGCATTTT
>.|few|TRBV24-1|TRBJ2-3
CATSDLGRGRTDTQYF
TGTGCCACCAGTGATTTGGGTCGGGGGCGCACAGATACGCAGTATTTT
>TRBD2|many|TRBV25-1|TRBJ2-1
CASSEALAGANEQFF
TGTGCCAGCAGTGAAGCTTTAGCGGGAGCGAATGAGCAGTTCTTC
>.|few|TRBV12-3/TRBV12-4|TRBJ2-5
CASSSGPETQYF
TGTGCCAGCAGTTCAGGGCCAGAGACCCAGTACTTC
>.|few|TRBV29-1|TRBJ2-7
CSVELETGSSYEQYF
TGCAGCGTTGAACTTGAGACGGGCAGCTCCTACGAGCAGTACTTC
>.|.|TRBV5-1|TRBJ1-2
CASSLGNTANYGYTF
TGCGCCAGCAGCTTGGGGAACACTGCTAACTATGGCTACACCTTC
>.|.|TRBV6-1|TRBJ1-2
CASIFQGRDYGYTF
TGTGCCAGCATTTTTCAGGGCCGGGACTATGGCTACACCTTC
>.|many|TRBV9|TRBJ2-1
CASSGATPGGLISYNEQFF
TGTGCCAGCAGCGGTGCGACTCCGGGGGGCCTAATCTCCTACAATGAGCAGTTCTTC
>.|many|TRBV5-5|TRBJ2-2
CASSLGGSVTGELFF
TGTGCCAGCAGCTTGGGAGGGTCGGTCACCGGGGAGCTGTTTTTT
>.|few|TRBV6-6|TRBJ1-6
CASSYSMSDGPLHF
TGTGCCAGCAGTTACTCGATGTCAGATGGGCCCCTCCACTTT
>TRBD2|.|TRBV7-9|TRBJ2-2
CASSHSGTSWAGELFF
TGTGCCAGCAGCCATTCCGGGACTAGCTGGGCCGGGGAGCTGTTTTTT
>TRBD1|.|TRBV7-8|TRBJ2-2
CASSGTVLSTGELFF
TGTGCCAGCAGCGGGACAGTCTTATCCACCGGGGAGCTGTTTTTT
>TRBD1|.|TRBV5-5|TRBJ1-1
CASSFRQQGRIEAFF
TGTGCCAGCAGCTTCAGACAACAGGGGAGGATTGAAGCTTTCTTT
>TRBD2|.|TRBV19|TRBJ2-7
CASSHIRDYSYEQYF
TGTGCCAGTAGTCATATCCGGGACTACTCCTACGAGCAGTACTTC
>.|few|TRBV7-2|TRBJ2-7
CASSLGEDNYEQYF
TGTGCCAGCAGCTTGGGGGAGGATAACTACGAGCAGTACTTC
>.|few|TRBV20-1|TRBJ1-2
CSASRRDNYGYTF
TGCAGTGCTAGTCGCAGGGATAACTATGGCTACACCTTC
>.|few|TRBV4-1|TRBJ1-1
CASSPAGGDTEAFF
TGCGCCAGCAGCCCCGCCGGGGGGGACACTGAAGCTTTCTTT
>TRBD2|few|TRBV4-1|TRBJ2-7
CASSPGGGLPYEQYF
TGCGCCAGCAGCCCGGGGGGAGGGCTACCCTACGAGCAGTACTTC
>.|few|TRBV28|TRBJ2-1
CASSLRPGLNNEQFF
TGTGCCAGCAGTTTACGCCCCGGACTTAACAATGAGCAGTTCTTC
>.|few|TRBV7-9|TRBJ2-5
CASSAQSHQETQYF
TGTGCCAGCAGCGCACAGAGCCACCAAGAGACCCAGTACTTC
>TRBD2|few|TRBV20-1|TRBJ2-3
CSASIPTSGGLWDTQYF
TGCAGTGCTAGTATCCCCACTAGCGGGGGCCTTTGGGATACGCAGTATTTT
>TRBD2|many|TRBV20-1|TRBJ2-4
CSARAHTGLASNIQYF
TGCAGTGCTAGGGCCCACACGGGACTAGCGAGTAACATTCAGTACTTC
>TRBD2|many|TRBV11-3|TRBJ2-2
CASRPQSGAGGELFF
TGTGCCAGCAGACCTCAAAGCGGGGCTGGCGGGGAGCTGTTTTTT
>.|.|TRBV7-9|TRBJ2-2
CASSLGPRADGELFF
TGTGCCAGCAGCTTAGGACCGCGGGCGGACGGGGAGCTGTTTTTT
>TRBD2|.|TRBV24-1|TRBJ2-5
CATSDHRASGRGETQYF
TGTGCCACCAGTGACCACCGGGCTAGCGGGAGGGGAGAGACCCAGTACTTC
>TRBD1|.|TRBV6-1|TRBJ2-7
CASSRDREYEQYF
TGTGCCAGCAGTCGGGACAGGGAATACGAGCAGTACTTC
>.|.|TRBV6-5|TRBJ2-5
CASSTRWGTQYF
TGTGCCAGCAGCACACGATGGGGGACCCAGTACTTC
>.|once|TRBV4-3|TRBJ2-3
CASSQGFGGPGDTQYF
TGCGCCAGCAGCCAAGGGTTCGGCGGACCGGGGGATACGCAGTATTTT
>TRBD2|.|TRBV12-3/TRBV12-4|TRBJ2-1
CASSQTGAGSSYNEQFF
TGTGCCAGCAGCCAGACTGGAGCGGGGAGCTCCTACAATGAGCAGTTCTTC
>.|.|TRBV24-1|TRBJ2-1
CATSDLTGWEQFF
TGTGCCACCAGTGATTTAACAGGCTGGGAGCAGTTCTTC